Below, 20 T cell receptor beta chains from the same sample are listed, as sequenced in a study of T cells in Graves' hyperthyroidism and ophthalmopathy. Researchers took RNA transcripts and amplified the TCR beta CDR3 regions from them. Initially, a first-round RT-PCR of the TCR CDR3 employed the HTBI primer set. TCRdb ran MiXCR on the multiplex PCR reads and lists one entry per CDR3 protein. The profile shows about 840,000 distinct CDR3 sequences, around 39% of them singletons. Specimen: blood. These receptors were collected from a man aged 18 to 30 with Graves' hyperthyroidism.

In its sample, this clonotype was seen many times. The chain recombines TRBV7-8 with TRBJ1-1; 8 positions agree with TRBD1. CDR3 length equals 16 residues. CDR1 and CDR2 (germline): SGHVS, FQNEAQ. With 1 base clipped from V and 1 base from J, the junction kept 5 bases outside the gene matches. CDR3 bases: TGTGCCAGCAGCTTAGAGCTCGGACAGGGGAACACTGAAGCTTTCTTT. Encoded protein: CASSLELGQGNTEAFF.

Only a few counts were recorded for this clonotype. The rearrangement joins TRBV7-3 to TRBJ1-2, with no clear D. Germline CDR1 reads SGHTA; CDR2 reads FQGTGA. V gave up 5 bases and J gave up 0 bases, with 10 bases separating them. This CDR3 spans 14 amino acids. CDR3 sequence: CASSAKDSNYGYTF. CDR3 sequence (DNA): TGTGCCAGCAGCGCGAAGGATTCTAACTATGGCTACACCTTC.

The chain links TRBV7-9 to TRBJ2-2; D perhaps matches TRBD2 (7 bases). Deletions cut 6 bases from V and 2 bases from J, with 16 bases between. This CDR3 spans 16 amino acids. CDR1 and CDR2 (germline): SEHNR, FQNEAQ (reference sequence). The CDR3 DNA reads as TGTGCCAGCAGATTGCTACGGGGGGCTAACACCGGGGAGCTGTTTTTT. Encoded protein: CASRLLRGANTGELFF.

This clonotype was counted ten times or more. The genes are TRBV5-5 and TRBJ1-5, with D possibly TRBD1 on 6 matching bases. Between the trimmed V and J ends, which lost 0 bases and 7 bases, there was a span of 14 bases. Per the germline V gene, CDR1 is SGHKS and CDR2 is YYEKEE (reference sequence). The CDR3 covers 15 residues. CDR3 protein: CASSLVGGSDQPQHF. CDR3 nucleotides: TGTGCCAGCAGCTTGGTCGGGGGCTCTGACCAGCCCCAGCATTTT.

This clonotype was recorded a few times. In DNA form, the CDR3 reads TGTGCCAGCAGTCCACAAGGGGAAGGTGAAGCTTTCTTT. Protein: CASSPQGEGEAFF. J is TRBJ1-1 and V is TRBV12-3 or TRBV12-4, with TRBD1 as a possible D gene (5 bases). Trimming pared 5 bases from V and 7 bases from J, leaving 14 bases between. There are 13 residues in the CDR3.

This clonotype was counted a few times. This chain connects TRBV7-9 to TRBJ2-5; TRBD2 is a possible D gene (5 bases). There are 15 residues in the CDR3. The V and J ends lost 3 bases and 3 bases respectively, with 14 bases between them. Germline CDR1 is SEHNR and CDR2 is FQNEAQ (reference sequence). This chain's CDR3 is CASSFGAEVEETQYF. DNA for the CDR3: TGTGCCAGCAGCTTCGGAGCGGAGGTTGAAGAGACCCAGTACTTC.

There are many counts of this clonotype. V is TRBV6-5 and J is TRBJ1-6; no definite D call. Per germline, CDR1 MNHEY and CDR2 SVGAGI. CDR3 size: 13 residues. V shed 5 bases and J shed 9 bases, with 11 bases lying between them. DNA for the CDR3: TGTGCCAGCAGTCACAATCGGGGTTCACCCCTCCACTTT. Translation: CASSHNRGSPLHF.

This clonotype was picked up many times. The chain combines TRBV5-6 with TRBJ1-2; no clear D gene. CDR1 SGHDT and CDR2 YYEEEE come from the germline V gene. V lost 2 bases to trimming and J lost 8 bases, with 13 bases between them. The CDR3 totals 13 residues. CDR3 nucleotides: TGTGCCAGCAGCTTATCGGCCCCGGGCGGCTACACCTTC. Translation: CASSLSAPGGYTF.

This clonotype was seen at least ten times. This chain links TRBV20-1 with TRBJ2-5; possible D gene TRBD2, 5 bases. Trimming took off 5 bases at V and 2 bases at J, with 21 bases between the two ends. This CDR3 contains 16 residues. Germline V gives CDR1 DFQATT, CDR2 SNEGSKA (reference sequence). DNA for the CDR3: TGCAGTGCTGGGAGCTTTAAGGCGGAGGCACAAGAGACCCAGTACTTC. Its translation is CSAGSFKAEAQETQYF.

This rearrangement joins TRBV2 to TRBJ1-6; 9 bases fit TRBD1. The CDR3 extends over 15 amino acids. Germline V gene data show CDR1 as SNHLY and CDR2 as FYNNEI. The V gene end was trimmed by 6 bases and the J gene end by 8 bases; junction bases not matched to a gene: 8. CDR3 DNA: TGTGCCAGCAGCCACACCGGGACAGGGTATTCACCCCTCCACTTT. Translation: CASSHTGTGYSPLHF.

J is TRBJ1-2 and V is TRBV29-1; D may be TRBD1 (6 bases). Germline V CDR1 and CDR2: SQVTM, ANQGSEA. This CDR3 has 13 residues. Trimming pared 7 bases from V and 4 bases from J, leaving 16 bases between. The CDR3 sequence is CSAPGQQLYGYTF. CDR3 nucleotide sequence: TGCAGCGCTCCCGGACAGCAACTCTATGGCTACACCTTC.

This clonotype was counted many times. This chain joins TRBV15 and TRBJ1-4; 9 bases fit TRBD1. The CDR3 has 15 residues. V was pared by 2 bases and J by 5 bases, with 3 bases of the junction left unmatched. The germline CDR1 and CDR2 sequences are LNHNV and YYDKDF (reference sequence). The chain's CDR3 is CATSRPGQGNEKLFF. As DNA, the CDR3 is TGTGCCACCAGCAGACCGGGACAGGGAAATGAAAAACTGTTTTTT.

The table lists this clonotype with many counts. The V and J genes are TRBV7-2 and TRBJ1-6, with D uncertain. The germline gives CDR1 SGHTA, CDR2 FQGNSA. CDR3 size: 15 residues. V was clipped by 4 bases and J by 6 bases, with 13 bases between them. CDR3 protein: CASSSPLGRNSPLHF. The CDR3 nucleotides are TGTGCCAGCAGCTCCCCCCTAGGCCGTAATTCACCCCTCCACTTT.

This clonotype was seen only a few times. The CDR3 protein is CASSAGILAGEYQETQYF. CDR3 in DNA: TGTGCCAGCAGCGCCGGAATTTTAGCGGGGGAGTACCAAGAGACCCAGTACTTC. The gene calls are TRBV9 and TRBJ2-5, with 9 bases fitting TRBD2. V gave up 3 bases and J gave up 0 bases; unmatched junction bases: 12. This CDR3 region has 18 residues. The germline V gene encodes CDR1 SGDLS and CDR2 YYNGEE.

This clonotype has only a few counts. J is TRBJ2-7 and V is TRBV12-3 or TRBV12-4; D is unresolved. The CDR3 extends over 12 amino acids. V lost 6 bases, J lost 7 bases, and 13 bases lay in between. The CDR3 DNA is TGTGCCAGCAGCACTTCAGGCAAGGAGCAGTACTTC. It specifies CASSTSGKEQYF.

This CDR3 is CSARDLTASEAFF. Written as DNA, the CDR3 is TGCAGTGCTAGAGACCTTACGGCCTCTGAAGCTTTCTTT. The chain employs TRBV20-1 and TRBJ1-1; D is ambiguous. Between the trimmed V and J ends, which lost 0 bases and 6 bases, there was a span of 11 bases. CDR1 and CDR2 from the germline V gene are DFQATT and SNEGSKA (reference sequence). The CDR3 sequence is 13 residues long.

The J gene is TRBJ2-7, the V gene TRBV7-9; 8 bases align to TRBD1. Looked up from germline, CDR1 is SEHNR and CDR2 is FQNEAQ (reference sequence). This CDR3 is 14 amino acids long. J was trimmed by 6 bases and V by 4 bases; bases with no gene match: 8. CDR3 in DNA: TGTGCCAGCAGCTCCCGGACAGGGCTATCCGAGCAGTACTTC. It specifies CASSSRTGLSEQYF.

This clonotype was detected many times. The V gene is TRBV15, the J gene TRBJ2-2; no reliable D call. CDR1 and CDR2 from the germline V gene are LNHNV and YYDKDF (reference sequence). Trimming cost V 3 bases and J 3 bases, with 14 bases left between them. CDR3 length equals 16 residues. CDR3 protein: CATSRAIPYDTGELFF. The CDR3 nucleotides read TGTGCCACCAGCAGGGCGATACCTTACGACACCGGGGAGCTGTTTTTT.

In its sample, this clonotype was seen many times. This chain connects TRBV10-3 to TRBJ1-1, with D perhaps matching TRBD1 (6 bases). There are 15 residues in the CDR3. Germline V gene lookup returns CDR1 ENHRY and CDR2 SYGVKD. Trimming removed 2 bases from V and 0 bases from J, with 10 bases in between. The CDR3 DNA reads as TGTGCCATCAGTGAGGAGGGGGGCGTGAACACTGAAGCTTTCTTT. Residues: CAISEEGGVNTEAFF.

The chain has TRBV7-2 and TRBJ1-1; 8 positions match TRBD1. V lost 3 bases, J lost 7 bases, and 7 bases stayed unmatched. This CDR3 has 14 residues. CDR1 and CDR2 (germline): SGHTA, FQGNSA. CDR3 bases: TGTGCCAGCAGCTTGGGTCTTGGACAGGGTGAAGCTTTCTTT. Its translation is CASSLGLGQGEAFF.